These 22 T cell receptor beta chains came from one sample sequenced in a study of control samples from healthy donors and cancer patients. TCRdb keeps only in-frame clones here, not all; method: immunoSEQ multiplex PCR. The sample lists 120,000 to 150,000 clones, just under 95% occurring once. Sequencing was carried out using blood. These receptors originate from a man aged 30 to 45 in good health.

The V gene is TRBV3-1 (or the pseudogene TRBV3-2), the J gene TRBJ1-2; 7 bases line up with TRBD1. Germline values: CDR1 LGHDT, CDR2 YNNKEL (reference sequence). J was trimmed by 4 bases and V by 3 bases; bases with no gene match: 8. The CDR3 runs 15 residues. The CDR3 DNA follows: TGTGCCAGCAGCCAGGGGCAGGGGGGTATCTATGGCTACACCTTC. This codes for CASSQGQGGIYGYTF.

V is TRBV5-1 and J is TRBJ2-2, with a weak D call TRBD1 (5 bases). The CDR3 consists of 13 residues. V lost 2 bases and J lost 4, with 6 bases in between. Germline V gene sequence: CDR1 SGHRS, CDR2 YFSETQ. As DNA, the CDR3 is TGCGCCAGCAGCTTTAGGGGCACCGGGGAGCTGTTTTTT. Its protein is CASSFRGTGELFF.

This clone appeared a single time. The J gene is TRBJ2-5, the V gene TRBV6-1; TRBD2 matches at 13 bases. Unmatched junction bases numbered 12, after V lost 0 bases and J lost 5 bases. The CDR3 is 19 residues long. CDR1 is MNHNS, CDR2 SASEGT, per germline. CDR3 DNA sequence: TGTGCCAGCAGTGAAGCGCGTCCCGGACTAGCGGGAGTACGGGAGACCCAGTACTTC. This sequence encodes CASSEARPGLAGVRETQYF.

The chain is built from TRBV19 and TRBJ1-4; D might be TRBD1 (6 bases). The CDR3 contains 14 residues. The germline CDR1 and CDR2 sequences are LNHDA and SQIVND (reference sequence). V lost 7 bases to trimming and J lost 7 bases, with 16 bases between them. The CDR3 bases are TGTGCCAGTACCTTAGGGGGTATCGGTGAAAAACTGTTTTTT. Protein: CASTLGGIGEKLFF.

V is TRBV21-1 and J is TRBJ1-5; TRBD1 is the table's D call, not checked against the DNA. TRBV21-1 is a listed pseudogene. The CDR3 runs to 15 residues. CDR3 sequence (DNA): TGTGCCAGCAGCAATAGCCAGGGGGCCGACCAGCCCCAGCATTTT. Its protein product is CASSNSQGADQPQHF.

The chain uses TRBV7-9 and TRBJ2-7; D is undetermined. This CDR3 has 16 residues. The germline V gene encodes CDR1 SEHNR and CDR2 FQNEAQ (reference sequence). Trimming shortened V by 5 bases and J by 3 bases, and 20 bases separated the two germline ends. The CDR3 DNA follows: TGTGCCAGCAGCGCCTCCACGATGCAGGAAATCTACGAGCAGTACTTC. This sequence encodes CASSASTMQEIYEQYF. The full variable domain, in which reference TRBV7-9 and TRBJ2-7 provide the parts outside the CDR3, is DTGVSQNPRHKITKRGQNVTFRCDPISEHNRLYWYRQTLGQGPEFLTYFQNEAQLEKSRLLSDRFSAERPKGSFSTLEIQRTEQGDSAMYLCASSASTMQEIYEQYFGPGTRLTVT.

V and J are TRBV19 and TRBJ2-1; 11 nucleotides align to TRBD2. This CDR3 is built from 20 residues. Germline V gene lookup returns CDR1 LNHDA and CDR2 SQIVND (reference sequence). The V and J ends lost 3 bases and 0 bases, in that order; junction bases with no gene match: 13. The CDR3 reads CASSIRGLAGAISSYNEQFF. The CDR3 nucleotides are TGTGCCAGTAGTATCCGTGGACTAGCGGGCGCGATAAGCTCCTACAATGAGCAGTTCTTC.

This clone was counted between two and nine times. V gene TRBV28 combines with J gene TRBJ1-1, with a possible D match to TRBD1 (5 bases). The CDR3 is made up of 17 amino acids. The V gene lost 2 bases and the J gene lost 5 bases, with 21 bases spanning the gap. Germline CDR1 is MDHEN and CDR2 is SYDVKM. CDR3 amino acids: CASSLARGASIDTEAFF. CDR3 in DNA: TGTGCCAGCAGTTTAGCTCGGGGCGCCTCAATCGATACTGAAGCTTTCTTT.

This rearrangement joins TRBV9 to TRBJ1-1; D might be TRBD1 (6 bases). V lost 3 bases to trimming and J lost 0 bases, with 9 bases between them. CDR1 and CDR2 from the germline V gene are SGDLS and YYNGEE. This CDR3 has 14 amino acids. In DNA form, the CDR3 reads TGTGCCAGCAGCGATGGACAGATGAACACTGAAGCTTTCTTT. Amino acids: CASSDGQMNTEAFF.

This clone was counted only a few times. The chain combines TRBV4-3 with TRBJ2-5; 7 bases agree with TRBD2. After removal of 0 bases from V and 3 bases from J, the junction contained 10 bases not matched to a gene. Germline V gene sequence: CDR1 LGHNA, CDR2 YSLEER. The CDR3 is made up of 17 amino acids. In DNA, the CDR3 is TGCGCCAGCAGCCAAGATCTGGGGGGGAGGGCGAAAGAGACCCAGTACTTC. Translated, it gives CASSQDLGGRAKETQYF.

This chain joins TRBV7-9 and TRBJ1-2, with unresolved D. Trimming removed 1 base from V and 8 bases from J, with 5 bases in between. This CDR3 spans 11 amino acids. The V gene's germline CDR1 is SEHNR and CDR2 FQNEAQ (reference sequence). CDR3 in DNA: TGTGCCAGCAGCTTAGGGTCCGGCTACACCTTC. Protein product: CASSLGSGYTF. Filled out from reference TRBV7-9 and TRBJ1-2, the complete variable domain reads DTGVSQNPRHKITKRGQNVTFRCDPISEHNRLYWYRQTLGQGPEFLTYFQNEAQLEKSRLLSDRFSAERPKGSFSTLEIQRTEQGDSAMYLCASSLGSGYTFGSGTRLTVV.

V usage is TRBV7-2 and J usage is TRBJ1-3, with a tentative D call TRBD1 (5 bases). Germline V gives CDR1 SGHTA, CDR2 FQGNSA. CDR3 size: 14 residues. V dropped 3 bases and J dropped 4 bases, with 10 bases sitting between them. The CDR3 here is CASSLGLLGNTIYF. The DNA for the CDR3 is TGTGCCAGCAGCTTGGGACTTCTCGGAAACACCATATATTTT.

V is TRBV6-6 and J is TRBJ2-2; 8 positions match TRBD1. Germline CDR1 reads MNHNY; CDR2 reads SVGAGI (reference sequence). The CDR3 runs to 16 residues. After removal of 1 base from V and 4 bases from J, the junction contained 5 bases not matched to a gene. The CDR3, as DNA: TGTGCCAGCAGTTACTTCAGGGGGCAGGGCACCGGGGAGCTGTTTTTT. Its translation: CASSYFRGQGTGELFF.

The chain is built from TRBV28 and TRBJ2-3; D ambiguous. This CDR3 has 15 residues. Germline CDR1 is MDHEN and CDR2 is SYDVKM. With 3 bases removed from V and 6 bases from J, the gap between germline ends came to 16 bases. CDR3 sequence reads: CASSLSRAMVDTQYF. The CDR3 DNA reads TGTGCCAGCAGTTTGTCCCGGGCCATGGTTGATACGCAGTATTTT.

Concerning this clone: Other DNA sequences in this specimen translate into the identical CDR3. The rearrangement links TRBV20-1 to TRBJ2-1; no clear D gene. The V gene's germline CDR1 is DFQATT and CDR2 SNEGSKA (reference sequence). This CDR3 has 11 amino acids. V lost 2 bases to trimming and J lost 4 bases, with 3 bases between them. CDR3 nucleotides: TGCAGTGCTAGACCTTACAATGAGCAGTTCTTC. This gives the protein CSARPYNEQFF.

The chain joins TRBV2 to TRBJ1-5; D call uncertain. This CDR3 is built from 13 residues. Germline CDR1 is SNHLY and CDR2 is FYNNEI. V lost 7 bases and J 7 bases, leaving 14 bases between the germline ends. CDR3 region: CASTGQVGQPQHF. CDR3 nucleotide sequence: TGTGCCAGCACCGGGCAGGTCGGGCAGCCCCAGCATTTT.

For the CDR3, the DNA is TGTGCCAGCTTGACGGTGAACACCGGGGAGCTGTTTTTT. It is translated as CASLTVNTGELFF. J is TRBJ2-2 and V is TRBV6-5, with D unresolved. Trimming removed 8 bases from V and 1 base from J, with 8 bases in between. The CDR3 loop spans 13 amino acids. Germline CDR1 is MNHEY and CDR2 is SVGAGI.

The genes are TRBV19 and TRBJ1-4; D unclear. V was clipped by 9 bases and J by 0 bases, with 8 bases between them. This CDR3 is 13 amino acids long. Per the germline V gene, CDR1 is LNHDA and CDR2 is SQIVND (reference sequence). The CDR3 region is CARNNPTNEKLFF. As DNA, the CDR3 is TGTGCCAGGAATAATCCAACTAATGAAAAACTGTTTTTT.

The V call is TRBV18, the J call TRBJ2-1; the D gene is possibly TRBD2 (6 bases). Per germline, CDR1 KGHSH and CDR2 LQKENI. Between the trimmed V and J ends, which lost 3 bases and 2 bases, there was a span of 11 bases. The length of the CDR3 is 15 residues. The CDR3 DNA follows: TGTGCCAGCTCACCTCGACTAGATACCTACAATGAGCAGTTCTTC. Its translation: CASSPRLDTYNEQFF.

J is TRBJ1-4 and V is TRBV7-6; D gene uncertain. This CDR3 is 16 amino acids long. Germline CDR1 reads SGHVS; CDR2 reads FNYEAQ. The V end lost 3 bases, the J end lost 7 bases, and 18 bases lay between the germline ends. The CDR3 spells CASSFQPGPGREKLFF. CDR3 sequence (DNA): TGTGCCAGCAGCTTTCAACCGGGCCCCGGACGTGAAAAACTGTTTTTT.

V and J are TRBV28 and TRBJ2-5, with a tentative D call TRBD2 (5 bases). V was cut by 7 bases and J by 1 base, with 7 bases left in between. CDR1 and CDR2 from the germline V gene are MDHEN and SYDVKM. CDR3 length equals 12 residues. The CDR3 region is CASTGFQETQYF. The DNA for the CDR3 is TGTGCCAGCACGGGGTTCCAAGAGACCCAGTACTTC.

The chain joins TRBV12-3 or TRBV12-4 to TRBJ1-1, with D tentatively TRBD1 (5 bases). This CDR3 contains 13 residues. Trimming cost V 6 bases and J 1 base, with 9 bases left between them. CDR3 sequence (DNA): TGTGCCAGCAGGGAAGACAGGAACACTGAAGCTTTCTTT. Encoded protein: CASREDRNTEAFF.